These T cell receptor beta chains were read from a single sample in a study of blood T cells in healthy people across ages. TCRdb re-called the 5' RACE reads through MiXCR, storing one row per CDR3 protein. Here the sample spans 500,000 to 550,000 distinct CDR3 sequences, less than 25% being singletons. The sample was also linked to a second study, of T cells of mothers and their children.

The sample taken for sequencing was blood. These receptor sequences come from a boy under 18 in good health. The CDR3 runs from the conserved cysteine through the conserved F or W. D genes are given only for firm matches. A clone size is listed for some rows: how often the clone was seen (once, few, many), or a class if it is expanded.

CASSQALTGNEQFF,TGTGCCAGCAGCCAAGCCCTGACAGGGAATGAGCAGTTCTTC,few,TRBJ2-1,TRBD1,TRBV3-1
CASSAPPGQVSGANVLTF,TGTGCCAGCAGCGCACCGCCGGGACAGGTCTCTGGGGCCAACGTCCTGACTTTC,once,TRBJ2-6,TRBD1,TRBV7-9
CASSPNSPYFSYNEQFF,TGTGCCAGCAGCCCGAACTCGCCATATTTCTCCTACAATGAGCAGTTCTTC,-,TRBJ2-1,-,TRBV5-5
CAISQDLVYEQYF,TGCGCCATCAGCCAAGATTTAGTCTACGAGCAGTACTTC,-,TRBJ2-7,-,TRBV4-3
CASAQLAGGPRNEQFF,TGTGCTAGTGCCCAACTAGCGGGAGGGCCGAGGAATGAGCAGTTCTTC,few,TRBJ2-1,TRBD2,TRBV12-5
CASSRGDAGQETQYF,TGTGCCAGCAGCCGGGGGGACGCTGGGCAAGAGACCCAGTACTTC,few,TRBJ2-5,-,TRBV4-2
CASSQESVGVRRGYEQYF,TGCGCCAGCAGCCAAGAATCGGTGGGGGTCCGTAGAGGCTACGAGCAGTACTTC,many,TRBJ2-7,-,TRBV4-3
CASRLQGDNSPLHF,TGTGCCAGCAGACTACAGGGTGATAATTCACCCCTCCACTTT,few,TRBJ1-6,-,TRBV6-2/TRBV6-3
CASSVEPQGPGNTIYF,TGTGCCAGCAGCGTGGAACCACAGGGGCCTGGAAACACCATATATTTT,-,TRBJ1-3,TRBD1,TRBV9
CASSGLGEWAFF,TGTGCCAGCAGTGGCCTAGGGGAGTGGGCTTTCTTT,-,TRBJ1-1,-,TRBV27
CASSLVLAGTGYNEQFF,TGTGCCAGCAGCTTAGTCCTAGCGGGGACGGGGTACAATGAGCAGTTCTTC,few,TRBJ2-1,TRBD2,TRBV5-6
CASSSSGTANSPLHF,TGCGCCAGCAGCTCATCCGGGACAGCAAATTCACCCCTCCACTTT,-,TRBJ1-6,TRBD1,TRBV5-1